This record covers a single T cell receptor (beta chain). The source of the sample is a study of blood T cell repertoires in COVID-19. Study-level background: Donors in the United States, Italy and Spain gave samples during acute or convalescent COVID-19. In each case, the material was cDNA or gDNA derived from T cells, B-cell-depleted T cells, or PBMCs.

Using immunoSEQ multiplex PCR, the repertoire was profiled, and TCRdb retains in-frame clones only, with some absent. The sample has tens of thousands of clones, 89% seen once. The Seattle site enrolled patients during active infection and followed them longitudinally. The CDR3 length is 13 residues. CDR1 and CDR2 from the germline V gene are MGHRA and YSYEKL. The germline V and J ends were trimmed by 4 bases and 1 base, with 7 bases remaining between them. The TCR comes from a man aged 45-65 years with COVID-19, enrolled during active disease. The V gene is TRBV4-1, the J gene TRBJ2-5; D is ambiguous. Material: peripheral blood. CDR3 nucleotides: TGCGCCAGCAGCCGAGCTAGCCAAGAGACCCAGTACTTC. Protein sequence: CASSRASQETQYF.